One and the same sample provided the 20 T cell receptor beta chains below, sequenced in a study of OX40 agonist ivuxolimab in advanced cancers. The data were produced by immunoSEQ multiplex PCR, yet TCRdb's version contains in-frame clones alone and is incomplete. The sample carries around 66,000 clones, around 85% recorded once. Sequencing used CD4+ or CD8+ T cells sorted from blood, obtained in a trial of the OX40 agonist ivuxolimab. Receptors were obtained from an adult with an advanced solid tumor such as melanoma, head and neck, liver or kidney cancer.

The CDR3 DNA follows: TGCGCCAGCAGCCTTGGGAGGGTTGTCGGGGGCTACACCTTC. It yields the protein CASSLGRVVGGYTF. The V gene is TRBV5-1, the J gene TRBJ1-2; D gene uncertain. V lost 4 bases and J lost 8, with 18 bases in between. The CDR3 extends over 14 amino acids. In germline, CDR1 is SGHRS, CDR2 YFSETQ.

This chain links TRBV7-2 with TRBJ1-5, with D maybe TRBD1 (6 bases). Trimming removed 5 bases at V and 3 bases at J, with 14 bases between. The CDR3 length is 15 residues. Per germline, CDR1 SGHTA and CDR2 FQGNSA. CDR3: CASSPQQGINQPQHF. For the CDR3, the DNA is TGTGCCAGCAGCCCGCAACAGGGCATCAATCAGCCCCAGCATTTT.

The chain is built from TRBV4-3 and TRBJ2-7; D perhaps matches TRBD2 (5 bases). The CDR3 runs 15 residues. V gave up 1 base and J gave up 3 bases, with 13 bases separating them. The germline CDR1 and CDR2 sequences are LGHNA and YSLEER. For the CDR3, the DNA is TGCGCCAGCAGCCAAGGAGGGCAGTCAAGCTACGAGCAGTACTTC. It is translated as CASSQGGQSSYEQYF.

This chain uses TRBV5-4 with TRBJ2-1; D gene ambiguous. CDR1 is SGHNT, CDR2 YYREEE, per germline (reference sequence). This CDR3 has 13 residues. The germline V and J ends were trimmed by 4 bases and 3 bases, with 8 bases remaining between them. This chain's CDR3 is CASSVLVYNEQFF. The CDR3 DNA reads TGTGCCAGCAGCGTCCTGGTCTACAATGAGCAGTTCTTC.

The V call is TRBV5-4, the J call TRBJ2-1; the D gene could be TRBD1 or TRBD2 (8 bases each). In germline, CDR1 is SGHNT, CDR2 YYREEE (reference sequence). The CDR3 extends over 14 amino acids. Trimming stripped 4 bases from V and 9 bases from J, with 17 bases between. As DNA, the CDR3 is TGTGCCAGCAGCGAGGGACAGGCGGGGGGTGAGCAGTTCTTC. Its translation: CASSEGQAGGEQFF.

V is TRBV18 and J is TRBJ1-3; D is undetermined. The CDR3 is 15 amino acids. Trimming stripped 1 base from V and 2 bases from J, with 9 bases between. Looked up from germline, CDR1 is KGHSH and CDR2 is LQKENI. CDR3 residues: CASSPLLRAGNTIYF. The DNA for the CDR3 is TGTGCCAGCTCACCACTTCTTAGGGCTGGAAACACCATATATTTT.

J is TRBJ2-7 and V is TRBV6-1, with 7 bases aligning to TRBD1. The CDR3 runs 11 residues. The junction had 5 bases not matched to a gene; V was cut back by 11 bases and J by 4 bases. Germline CDR1 is MNHNS and CDR2 is SASEGT. CDR3 region: CAGSTGYEQYF. The CDR3 DNA is TGTGCCGGATCGACAGGGTACGAGCAGTACTTC.

This rearrangement joins TRBV2 to TRBJ2-1; a possible D gene is TRBD1 (5 bases). Trimming shortened V by 7 bases and J by 4 bases, and 17 bases separated the two germline ends. The CDR3 spans 15 residues. Per the germline V gene, CDR1 is SNHLY and CDR2 is FYNNEI. CDR3 region: CASKRDLGVYNEQFF. In DNA, the CDR3 is TGTGCCAGCAAAAGGGATTTAGGGGTTTACAATGAGCAGTTCTTC.

The chain combines TRBV25-1 with TRBJ2-7; D not resolved. CDR3 length: 12 amino acids. CDR1 is MGHDK and CDR2 is SYGVNS in the germline V gene. V was trimmed by 4 bases and J by 3 bases, leaving 7 bases between them. This chain's CDR3 is CASSGLGYEQYF. CDR3 sequence (DNA): TGTGCCAGCAGTGGACTGGGCTACGAGCAGTACTTC.

This chain links TRBV19 with TRBJ1-2; possibly TRBD1 for D (5 bases). CDR1 is LNHDA and CDR2 is SQIVND in the germline V gene (reference sequence). V shed 3 bases and J shed 6 bases, with 5 bases lying between them. CDR3 length: 11 residues. CDR3 coding DNA: TGTGCCAGTAGTATCAGGGATGGCTACACCTTC. This gives the protein CASSIRDGYTF.

V is TRBV5-1 and J is TRBJ1-1; D unresolved. Germline assignment: CDR1 SGHRS and CDR2 YFSETQ. The CDR3 extends over 13 amino acids. V was shortened by 0 bases and J by 2 bases, with 5 bases between the two germline ends. CDR3 region: CASSLGGNTEAFF. The CDR3 DNA sequence: TGCGCCAGCAGCTTGGGAGGAAACACTGAAGCTTTCTTT.

V gene TRBV5-4 combines with J gene TRBJ2-6; no reliable D call. There are 12 residues in the CDR3. Germline V gives CDR1 SGHNT, CDR2 YYREEE (reference sequence). V lost 9 bases and J lost 4, with 8 bases in between. DNA of the CDR3: TGTGCCACCCCTGCGGGGGCCAACGTCCTGACTTTC. Translated: CATPAGANVLTF.

This rearrangement joins TRBV29-1 to TRBJ1-1; possibly TRBD1 for D (5 bases). Between the trimmed V and J ends, which lost 7 bases and 0 bases, there was a span of 15 bases. Germline V gives CDR1 SQVTM, CDR2 ANQGSEA. This CDR3 contains 14 residues. Written as DNA, the CDR3 is TGCAGCGCCCCGTCGGGCAGGGTGAACACTGAAGCTTTCTTT. Protein: CSAPSGRVNTEAFF.

This clone qualifies as medium-sized. This sample includes further DNA sequences coding for the same CDR3. This rearrangement joins TRBV5-1 to TRBJ2-1; the match to TRBD2 covers 8 bases. The CDR3 contains 15 residues. V lost 4 bases, J lost 9 bases, and 12 bases stayed unmatched. The germline V gene encodes CDR1 SGHRS and CDR2 YFSETQ. Here the CDR3 reads CASSRAGDPEGEQFF. In nucleotides, the CDR3 is TGCGCCAGCAGCAGAGCGGGAGACCCGGAAGGTGAGCAGTTCTTC.

This clone occurred once. The chain uses TRBV9 and TRBJ1-3, with no clear D. Germline-derived CDR1 and CDR2 are SGDLS and YYNGEE. This CDR3 has 15 residues. V lost 2 bases to trimming and J lost 0 bases, with 9 bases between them. CDR3 coding DNA: TGTGCCAGCAGCGTCGAAGGGAGCTCTGGAAACACCATATATTTT. Translation: CASSVEGSSGNTIYF.

The rearrangement uses TRBV18 and TRBJ1-2, with a possible D match to TRBD1 (5 bases). V was pared by 5 bases and J by 2 bases, with 9 bases between. The germline V gene has CDR1 KGHSH and CDR2 LQKENI. This CDR3 is built from 13 residues. The chain's CDR3 is CASSKGLNYGYTF. CDR3 DNA: TGTGCCAGCTCAAAGGGACTAAACTATGGCTACACCTTC. Variable domain in full (rest from reference TRBV18 and TRBJ1-2): NAGVMQNPRHLVRRRGQEARLRCSPMKGHSHVYWYRQLPEEGLKFMVYLQKENIIDESGMPKERFSAEFPKEGPSILRIQQVVRGDSAAYFCASSKGLNYGYTFGSGTRLTVV.

A remark on this clone: Other DNA sequences in this sample translate to the same CDR3. The rearrangement joins TRBV27 to TRBJ1-1; the D is unclear. V was clipped by 3 bases and J by 5 bases, with 7 bases between them. There are 12 residues in the CDR3. Germline CDR1 is MNHEY and CDR2 is SMNVEV (reference sequence). CDR3 sequence reads: CASSFLGTEAFF. The CDR3, as DNA: TGTGCCAGCAGTTTTCTGGGTACTGAAGCTTTCTTT.

The chain combines TRBV18 with TRBJ2-2; D is ambiguous. V lost 6 bases, J lost 4 bases, and 9 bases lay in between. Germline values: CDR1 KGHSH, CDR2 LQKENI. The CDR3 loop spans 13 amino acids. The CDR3 DNA reads TGTGCCAGCTCTCTCGACCCCACCGGGGAGCTGTTTTTT. Translated, it gives CASSLDPTGELFF. Filled out from reference TRBV18 and TRBJ2-2, the complete variable domain reads NAGVMQNPRHLVRRRGQEARLRCSPMKGHSHVYWYRQLPEEGLKFMVYLQKENIIDESGMPKERFSAEFPKEGPSILRIQQVVRGDSAAYFCASSLDPTGELFFGEGSRLTVL.

This chain links TRBV5-1 with TRBJ1-2; D may be TRBD1 (6 bases). Trimming removed 4 bases at V and 3 bases at J, with 13 bases between. Germline CDR1 is SGHRS and CDR2 is YFSETQ. This CDR3 has 14 amino acids. The CDR3 sequence is CASSRTGTDYGYTF. The CDR3 nucleotides read TGCGCCAGCAGCCGTACAGGGACCGACTATGGCTACACCTTC. The variable domain in full, with the rest retrieved from reference TRBV5-1 and TRBJ1-2, is KAGVTQTPRYLIKTRGQQVTLSCSPISGHRSVSWYQQTPGQGLQFLFEYFSETQRNKGNFPGRFSGRQFSNSRSEMNVSTLELGDSALYLCASSRTGTDYGYTFGSGTRLTVV.

V and J are TRBV28 and TRBJ2-7; 9 bases are shared with TRBD1. CDR1 is MDHEN and CDR2 is SYDVKM in the germline V gene. The CDR3 consists of 15 residues. The V segment lost 5 bases and the J segment 1 base; nucleotides outside the gene matches: 6. The CDR3 protein is CASSGSGTGSYEQYF. The DNA for the CDR3 is TGTGCCAGCAGTGGCTCCGGGACAGGGTCCTACGAGCAGTACTTC.